This is a list of T cell receptor beta chains from one sample in a study of cytomegalovirus exposure and HLA in healthy donors. Sequencing used immunoSEQ multiplex PCR; TCRdb keeps in-frame clones, though not all of them. This sample has fewer than 250,000 clones, with less than 90% found just once. The sequenced sample consisted of PBMCs. These receptors came from a young woman in good health and CMV-seronegative. Each CDR3 is given with its conserved first and last residue. The D gene is left open where the match is weak. Some rows have no size entry. The others give once, few or many, or a class for an expanded clone.

clone_size	j_call	v_call	d_call	cdr3_nt	cdr3_aa
few	TRBJ2-1	TRBV14	-	TGTGCCAGCAGCGACGCCAATGGGGGGAGGCAGTTCTTC	CASSDANGGRQFF
-	TRBJ2-7	TRBV10-3	-	TGTGCCATCAGTGAGGGGCCTGTGCAGTACTTC	CAISEGPVQYF
-	TRBJ1-2	TRBV15	-	TGTGCCACCAGCAGAGTATCGTACACCACTAACTATGGCTACACCTTC	CATSRVSYTTNYGYTF
-	TRBJ1-3	TRBV2	-	TGTGCCAGCGGAGGGGTTGTTCAGGGGTCTGGAAACACCATATATTTT	CASGGVVQGSGNTIYF
-	TRBJ2-7	TRBV7-2	-	TGTGCCAGCAGCTTAATGTACGAGCAGTACTTC	CASSLMYEQYF
-	TRBJ1-2	TRBV5-4	TRBD1	TGTGCCAGCAGCCCGCAGGGGGCCCACTATGGCTACACCTTC	CASSPQGAHYGYTF
-	TRBJ1-5	TRBV30	-	TGTGCCTGGAGTGGGGGAAGGGGCAATCAGCCCCAGCATTTT	CAWSGGRGNQPQHF
many	TRBJ1-1	TRBV15	-	TGTGCCACCAGCTCCCGGACGGGGAACACTGAAGCTTTCTTT	CATSSRTGNTEAFF
-	TRBJ1-3	TRBV5-4	-	TGTGCCAGCAGCTTCAGTGGAGGGTCGAAGGGAAACACCATATATTTT	CASSFSGGSKGNTIYF
-	TRBJ1-2	TRBV28	-	TGTGCCAGCAGTTCCTATCGACTGGGCTACACCTTC	CASSSYRLGYTF
-	TRBJ2-5	TRBV2	-	TGTGCCAGCAGTGAATGGCAGCAAGAGACCCAGTACTTC	CASSEWQQETQYF
-	TRBJ1-5	TRBV10-3	-	TGTGCCATCAGTGTGTCCGACAATCAGCCCCAGCATTTT	CAISVSDNQPQHF
-	TRBJ2-7	TRBV12-5	-	TGTGCTAGTGGGTCTGACCGCTGGTTTGTCTACGAGCAGTACTTC	CASGSDRWFVYEQYF
-	TRBJ1-2	TRBV7-9	-	TGTGCCAGCAGCCCCGGGTCGGGAGGTAACTATGGCTACACCTTC	CASSPGSGGNYGYTF
-	TRBJ1-4	TRBV7-2	TRBD1	TGTGCCAGCAGCTCCCGACAGGGGAATGAAAAACTGTTTTTT	CASSSRQGNEKLFF
-	TRBJ2-7	TRBV28	TRBD1	TGTGCCAGCAGTTCAATATCGGGACAGGTCTACGAGCAGTACTTC	CASSSISGQVYEQYF
-	TRBJ2-1	TRBV2	TRBD2	TGTGCCAGCAGTAAACTTAGCGGGGGGAATTACAATGAGCAGTTCTTC	CASSKLSGGNYNEQFF
-	TRBJ2-7	TRBV30	TRBD2	TGTGCCTGGAGTGTTGGTAGCGGGAGCGACGAGCAGTACTTC	CAWSVGSGSDEQYF
-	TRBJ1-3	TRBV11-2	-	TGTGCCAGCAGCTCAACCCGACTCCCCGGCCCTGGAAACACCATATATTTT	CASSSTRLPGPGNTIYF
many	TRBJ2-3	TRBV6-4	TRBD2	TGTGCCAGCAGTGAGGGGACTAGCGGCACAGATACGCAGTATTTT	CASSEGTSGTDTQYF
-	TRBJ2-1	TRBV7-9	TRBD2	TGTGCCAGCAGCTTAGGAGCTAGCGGGGGTAATGAGCAGTTCTTC	CASSLGASGGNEQFF
-	TRBJ1-5	TRBV30	-	TGTGCCTGGAGTGCTAGTCGGTGGGAGCCCCAGCATTTT	CAWSASRWEPQHF
-	TRBJ1-2	TRBV30	-	TGTGCCTGGAGTGTACCCAGATTCAACTATGGCTACACCTTC	CAWSVPRFNYGYTF
-	TRBJ1-1	TRBV18	-	TGTGCCAGCTCACCTGTGGCAGGGAACACTGAAGCTTTCTTT	CASSPVAGNTEAFF
-	TRBJ1-5	TRBV2	-	TGTGCCAGCAGTGATGACGTGGGCGCCGGGGATCAGCCCCAGCATTTT	CASSDDVGAGDQPQHF
-	TRBJ1-5	TRBV6-1	-	TGTGCCAGCAGCATCAGGGAGGGAGTTGAGCAGCCCCAGCATTTT	CASSIREGVEQPQHF
-	TRBJ1-1	TRBV5-1	-	TGCGCCAGCAGTTCAACGACAAGGAACACTGAAGCTTTCTTT	CASSSTTRNTEAFF
-	TRBJ2-3	TRBV4-2	TRBD2	TGTGCCAGCAGCCACACTAGCGGGAGGGCGGCAGATACGCAGTATTTT	CASSHTSGRAADTQYF
few	TRBJ2-1	TRBV4-2	TRBD2	TGTGCCAGCAGCCAAGATTCAGGACTAGTAAGCTCCTACAATGAGCAGTTCTTC	CASSQDSGLVSSYNEQFF
-	TRBJ1-2	TRBV2	TRBD1	TGTGCCAGCAGGACCGGGACAGGGGGTAGTAACTATGGCTACACCTTC	CASRTGTGGSNYGYTF
-	TRBJ2-3	TRBV2	-	TGTGCCAGCAGTCCCACGGGAAGTCGAAGCACAGATACGCAGTATTTT	CASSPTGSRSTDTQYF
-	TRBJ1-3	TRBV6-5	-	TGTGCCAGCAGTAGGGCCGCAGGAAACACCATATATTTT	CASSRAAGNTIYF
-	TRBJ1-2	TRBV28	-	TGTGCCAGCAGTTCTACTACAGAAACCCCCTATGGCTACACCTTC	CASSSTTETPYGYTF
-	TRBJ2-5	TRBV6-5	TRBD1	TGTGCCAGCAGTCCCCGGACAGGGGGCGGGGAGACCCAGTACTTC	CASSPRTGGGETQYF
few	TRBJ2-2	TRBV4-1	-	TGCGCCAGCAGCCAAGTGGAGAACACCGGGGAGCTGTTTTTT	CASSQVENTGELFF
-	TRBJ2-7	TRBV27	-	TGTGCCAGCACCTCAAGGGACGGAGACTACGAGCAGTACTTC	CASTSRDGDYEQYF
-	TRBJ2-7	TRBV30	-	TGTGCCTCCCTCAGTGGTGGGATCCCCTATAACGAGCAGTACTTC	CASLSGGIPYNEQYF
-	TRBJ2-7	TRBV19	-	TGTGCCAGTAGTGCCGGACAAAACCCCTACGAGCAGTACTTC	CASSAGQNPYEQYF
once	TRBJ2-3	TRBV5-4	TRBD2	TGTGCCAGCAGCTCCATTCCCCGGACTAGCGGGGGGCCGGGTGAGCAGTATTTT	CASSSIPRTSGGPGEQYF
-	TRBJ2-1	TRBV6-5	-	TGTGCCAGCAGTTACTCGAGAGGGGTAGGGGAGCAGTTCTTC	CASSYSRGVGEQFF
-	TRBJ2-1	TRBV4-2	TRBD2	TGTGCCAGCAGCCAAACCGGACTAGCGGACAATGAGCAGTTCTTC	CASSQTGLADNEQFF
-	TRBJ1-4	TRBV5-1	TRBD1	TGCGCCAGCAGCCTCCGGGACAGCAATGAAAAACTGTTTTTT	CASSLRDSNEKLFF
few	TRBJ2-6	TRBV2	-	TGTGCCAGCAGTGAAAGGCTTCTTGGGGCCAACGTCCTGACTTTC	CASSERLLGANVLTF